This T cell receptor beta chain comes out of a study of identical twins (TCRdb year 2016). Broadly, across the study: To test whether fetal clonotypes persist, this study deep-sequenced TCR alpha and beta repertoires from monozygotic twins, from unrelated adults of various ages, and from cord blood. To rule out contamination, replicate twin experiments were performed at different times with different library preparation protocols. Study-level results and caveats: Fewer insertions were carried by abundant cord blood beta clonotypes; a weaker similar trend was observed in young adult naive repertoires, while no such trend was observed in memory repertoires. Compared with coincidental sharing between unrelated individuals, out-of-frame TCR alpha sequences shared between twins showed an excess of sequences with low generation probability. Conclusions relied on cross-sectional statistical analysis, since the same donors could not be followed over many years. Out-of-frame TCR alpha sharing in monozygotic twins was systematically underestimated by recombination models, whereas sharing between unrelated individuals was in agreement with the recombination models. A weaker excess of twin sharing was found in beta out-of-frame sequences because the signal-to-noise ratio was lowered by fewer shared sequences. Zero-insertion analyses could be partly confounded by invariant T cells such as MAIT and iNKT, although diverse VJ usage argued against such confounding for most clonotypes.

The germline V gene (reference sequence) supplies CDR1 DFQATT and CDR2 SNEGSKA. V loses 0 bases at its end and J loses 0 bases; junction bases beyond the gene matches: 5. The CDR3 runs 16 amino acids, cysteine and phenylalanine included. The entry retains the CDR3 DNA only, 48 bases that are in frame from base 1. Notes on this clonotype: Its antigen is unknown. The input lacks base qualities; no much larger clone sits a single base away.

The library was built by means of 5' RACE. Sequencer: Illumina HiSeq 2000. A universal primer binding site was added through template switching, and the final cDNA carried a unique molecular identifier so that TCR cDNA molecules could be counted accurately. Specific primers in the conserved constant-segment region were used to synthesize first-strand cDNA for the TCR alpha and beta chains. Each cDNA library was double barcoded, with a SMART-Mk sample barcode plus Illumina barcodes, to control for contamination. Two successive PCR steps introduced TruSeq adapter sequences along with Illumina sample barcodes. TCR alpha and beta cDNA libraries were sequenced on the Illumina HiSeq platform with custom primers. Per the source publication's procedure: MiGEC processed the raw reads to extract unique molecular identifiers, while MiXCR was used to determine the CDR3 positions. For each individual, recombination models were inferred using an EM algorithm with the repgenHMM and IGoR tools. The tcR package in R was used for shared clonotype analysis, with sharing normalized by the product of cloneset sizes. To study raw recombination free of thymic and clonal selection effects, out-of-frame nonproductive sequences were analyzed. TCRdb took the public reads, trimmed them with fastp at Q25, ran MiXCR for clone calling and kept in-frame beta chains. Each CDR3 protein appears once, grouped with its most common genes and DNA. What appears here as the V and J calls and clone size reflects TCRdb's work, not the paper's. This sample lists 250,000 or so distinct CDR3 sequences; roughly 8% were detected once. Of the sample, less than 4% is held by the ten largest clones.

Every donor in the study was a healthy Caucasian. Three pairs of female monozygotic twins, all aged about 18 to 29 years, made up the twin cohort. CD4+ and CD8+ T cell populations were isolated with positive isolation kits from Invitrogen. The sample also formed part of further work on yellow fever vaccine responses in identical twins. As noted in the second study: The authors reported that the T cell response to vaccination in identical twins appeared partly convergent and partly personalized. In identical twins, the study followed T cell clones that responded to the vaccine with precision.

This clonotype was sampled from a woman aged 18-29 years in good health. The V gene is TRBV20-1 and the J gene is TRBJ2-7; 10 central bases correspond to TRBD2. Sequencing was done on a sample of CD8+ T cells sorted from blood. The CDR3 protein: CSARDGLAVFSYEQYF. The sequenced DNA is TGCAGTGCTAGAGATGGACTAGCGGTGTTCTCCTACGAGCAGTACTTC.